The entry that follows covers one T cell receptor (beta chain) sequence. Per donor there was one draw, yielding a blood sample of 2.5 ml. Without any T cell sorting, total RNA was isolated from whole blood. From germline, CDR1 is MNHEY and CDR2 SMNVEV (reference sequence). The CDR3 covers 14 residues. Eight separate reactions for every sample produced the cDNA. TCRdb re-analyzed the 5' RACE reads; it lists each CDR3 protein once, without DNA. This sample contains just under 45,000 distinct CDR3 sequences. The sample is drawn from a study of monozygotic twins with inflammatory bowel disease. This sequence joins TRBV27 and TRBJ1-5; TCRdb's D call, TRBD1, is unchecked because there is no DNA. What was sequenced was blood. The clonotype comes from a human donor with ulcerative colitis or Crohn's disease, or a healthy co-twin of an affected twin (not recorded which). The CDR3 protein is CASSLTAGNQPQHF.